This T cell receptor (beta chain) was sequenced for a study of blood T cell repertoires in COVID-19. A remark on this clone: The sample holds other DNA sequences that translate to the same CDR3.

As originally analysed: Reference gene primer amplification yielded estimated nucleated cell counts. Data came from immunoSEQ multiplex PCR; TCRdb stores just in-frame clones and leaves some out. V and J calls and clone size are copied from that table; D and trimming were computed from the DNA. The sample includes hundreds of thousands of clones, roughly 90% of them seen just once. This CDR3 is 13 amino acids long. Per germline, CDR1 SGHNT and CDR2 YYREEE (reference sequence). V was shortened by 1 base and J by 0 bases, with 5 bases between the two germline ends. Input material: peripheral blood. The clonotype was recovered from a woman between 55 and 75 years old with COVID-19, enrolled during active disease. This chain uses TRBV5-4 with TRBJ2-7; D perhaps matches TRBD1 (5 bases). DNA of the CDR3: TGTGCCAGCAGCTTGCAGGGCTCCTACGAGCAGTACTTC. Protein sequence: CASSLQGSYEQYF.